The following is a T cell receptor (beta chain) sequence with its context. Clones were read by immunoSEQ multiplex PCR, and TCRdb kept only the in-frame ones, dropping some. The sample includes fewer than 25,000 clones, around nine tenths of them seen just once. The data are from a study of blood T cell repertoires in COVID-19. The CDR3 consists of 17 residues. Trimming stripped 2 bases from V and 2 bases from J, with 14 bases between. Germline CDR1 reads SGHNT; CDR2 reads YYREEE (reference sequence). This TCR was sampled from a man over 45 with active COVID-19. V usage is TRBV5-4 and J usage is TRBJ2-6; D is undetermined. Sequences were obtained from peripheral blood. The CDR3 DNA sequence: TGTGCCAGCAGCTTTGTTTCCAGTAAGACTGGGGCCAACGTCCTGACTTTC. It is translated as CASSFVSSKTGANVLTF.